This is a list of T cell receptor beta chains from one sample in a study of blood T cell repertoires in COVID-19. Repertoires were generated with immunoSEQ multiplex PCR, while TCRdb's copy carries only in-frame clones and drops some. The repertoire holds about 200,000 clones, with approximately 84% as singletons. Material: PBMCs or T cells enriched from blood (not recorded which). These receptors were collected from a man aged 35 to 55 who had recovered from COVID-19. Each CDR3 is given with its conserved first and last residue. Each record gives: J gene, clone size, V gene, D gene, CDR3 DNA, CDR3 protein. The D gene is left open where the match is weak. Clone size is stated in some rows and not others, as once, few, many or a class when expanded.

j_gene: TRBJ1-4; abundance: once; v_gene: TRBV6-2/TRBV6-3; d_gene: TRBD1; CDR3nt: TGTGCCAGCAGTTACTCGACAGGGAACGAAAAACTGTTTTTT; CDR3aa: CASSYSTGNEKLFF
j_gene: TRBJ1-6; abundance: NA; v_gene: TRBV5-1; d_gene: NA; CDR3nt: TGCGCCAGCACACTCACTACCTCCGGGGGAATAGGATCACCCCTCCACTTT; CDR3aa: CASTLTTSGGIGSPLHF
j_gene: TRBJ2-3; abundance: NA; v_gene: TRBV19; d_gene: TRBD1; CDR3nt: TGTGCCAGTAGTCAGACAGGGGGGGCAGATACGCAGTATTTT; CDR3aa: CASSQTGGADTQYF
j_gene: TRBJ2-5; abundance: NA; v_gene: TRBV10-3; d_gene: TRBD2; CDR3nt: TGTGCCATCAAGGCTAGCGGGGTCCAAGAGACCCAGTACTTC; CDR3aa: CAIKASGVQETQYF
j_gene: TRBJ1-2; abundance: NA; v_gene: TRBV6-5; d_gene: TRBD1; CDR3nt: TGTGCCAGCAGCAGGACAGGGAGAAATTATGGCTACACCTTC; CDR3aa: CASSRTGRNYGYTF
j_gene: TRBJ1-2; abundance: NA; v_gene: TRBV24-1; d_gene: NA; CDR3nt: TGTGCCACCAGTGACCACAGGGTTGGCTATGGCTACACCTTC; CDR3aa: CATSDHRVGYGYTF
j_gene: TRBJ2-3; abundance: NA; v_gene: TRBV19; d_gene: NA; CDR3nt: TGTGCCAGTAGTATTAGGGGGGGACTCACAGATACGCAGTATTTT; CDR3aa: CASSIRGGLTDTQYF
j_gene: TRBJ2-7; abundance: NA; v_gene: TRBV4-3; d_gene: TRBD1; CDR3nt: TGCGCCAGCAGCCAAGATCTTGGGACAGGGTATTACGAGCAGTACTTC; CDR3aa: CASSQDLGTGYYEQYF
j_gene: TRBJ1-2; abundance: NA; v_gene: TRBV6-5; d_gene: TRBD1; CDR3nt: TGTGCCAGCATCTTAGGACAGGGGGCGCGTGGCTACACCTTC; CDR3aa: CASILGQGARGYTF
j_gene: TRBJ1-4; abundance: NA; v_gene: TRBV6-5; d_gene: TRBD1; CDR3nt: TGTGCCAGTAGAAGGACAGGAGAGAATGAAAAACTGTTTTTT; CDR3aa: CASRRTGENEKLFF
j_gene: TRBJ2-5; abundance: NA; v_gene: TRBV11-2; d_gene: NA; CDR3nt: TGTGCCAGCAGCCTAACTAGGTGGGAGACCCAGTACTTC; CDR3aa: CASSLTRWETQYF
j_gene: TRBJ2-3; abundance: NA; v_gene: TRBV11-2; d_gene: NA; CDR3nt: TGTGCCAGCAGCTTAGGCACACGCACAGATACGCAGTATTTT; CDR3aa: CASSLGTRTDTQYF
j_gene: TRBJ1-2; abundance: NA; v_gene: TRBV3-1/TRBV3-2; d_gene: NA; CDR3nt: TGTGCCAGCAGCCAAGACGATGGCTACACCTTC; CDR3aa: CASSQDDGYTF
j_gene: TRBJ2-7; abundance: NA; v_gene: TRBV5-3; d_gene: NA; CDR3nt: TGTGCCAGAAGCTTGTTTAGGGGTTGGTCCTACGAGCAGTACTTC; CDR3aa: CARSLFRGWSYEQYF
j_gene: TRBJ2-3; abundance: NA; v_gene: TRBV6-4; d_gene: NA; CDR3nt: TGTGCCAGCAGTGACGGACCAGCGGCTAGCACAGATACGCAGTATTTT; CDR3aa: CASSDGPAASTDTQYF
j_gene: TRBJ2-5; abundance: once; v_gene: TRBV9; d_gene: TRBD2; CDR3nt: TGTGCCAGCAGCGTAGGGACTAGCGGGGGGGCGTTTCCAGAGACCCAGTACTTC; CDR3aa: CASSVGTSGGAFPETQYF
j_gene: TRBJ2-4; abundance: NA; v_gene: TRBV19; d_gene: TRBD1; CDR3nt: TGTGCCAGTAGTGATGGACAGGGGATAGAAAACATTCAGTACTTC; CDR3aa: CASSDGQGIENIQYF
j_gene: TRBJ1-2; abundance: NA; v_gene: TRBV29-1; d_gene: TRBD1; CDR3nt: TGCAGCGCTGCCCCTACCCGGACAGGGGAGGGCTACACCTTC; CDR3aa: CSAAPTRTGEGYTF
j_gene: TRBJ1-1; abundance: NA; v_gene: TRBV12-3/TRBV12-4; d_gene: NA; CDR3nt: TGTGCCAGCAGTTGGGCGGGGAACACTGAAGCTTTCTTT; CDR3aa: CASSWAGNTEAFF
j_gene: TRBJ2-5; abundance: few; v_gene: TRBV4-3; d_gene: NA; CDR3nt: TGCGCCAGCAGCCAAGAGGCAGGGAGGATGCAGACCCAGTACTTC; CDR3aa: CASSQEAGRMQTQYF
j_gene: TRBJ2-7; abundance: NA; v_gene: TRBV29-1; d_gene: NA; CDR3nt: TGCAGTGCGGTGGGGACTACAGGGATGGTGCAGTACTTC; CDR3aa: CSAVGTTGMVQYF
j_gene: TRBJ2-7; abundance: once; v_gene: TRBV2; d_gene: NA; CDR3nt: TGTGCCAGCAGTTACTCCTACGAGCAGTACTTC; CDR3aa: CASSYSYEQYF
j_gene: TRBJ1-1; abundance: NA; v_gene: TRBV27; d_gene: NA; CDR3nt: TGTGCCAGCAGTTCCCCGGTGAACACTGAAGCTTTCTTT; CDR3aa: CASSSPVNTEAFF
j_gene: TRBJ1-1; abundance: NA; v_gene: TRBV6-5; d_gene: NA; CDR3nt: TGTGCCAGCAGTTACAGGGGTTCGGAAGCTTTCTTT; CDR3aa: CASSYRGSEAFF
j_gene: TRBJ1-1; abundance: NA; v_gene: TRBV2; d_gene: NA; CDR3nt: TGTGCCAGCAGTGGAGCCCAGCTGGGGCAGCCGCTCACTGAAGCTTTCTTT; CDR3aa: CASSGAQLGQPLTEAFF
j_gene: TRBJ2-7; abundance: NA; v_gene: TRBV5-1; d_gene: NA; CDR3nt: TGCGCCAGCAGCTTAATGGGAGCCTTGACCTACGAGCAGTACTTC; CDR3aa: CASSLMGALTYEQYF
j_gene: TRBJ1-3; abundance: NA; v_gene: TRBV5-5; d_gene: NA; CDR3nt: TGTGCCAGCAGCTTAGGGGGGGCTGCTGGAAACACCATATATTTT; CDR3aa: CASSLGGAAGNTIYF
j_gene: TRBJ1-5; abundance: NA; v_gene: TRBV5-8; d_gene: NA; CDR3nt: TGTGCCAGCAAGTACAGCCAAAATAGCAATCAGCCCCAGCATTTT; CDR3aa: CASKYSQNSNQPQHF
j_gene: TRBJ2-7; abundance: NA; v_gene: TRBV7-9; d_gene: NA; CDR3nt: TGTGCCAGCAGCCCCTTTTACTACGAGCAGTACTTC; CDR3aa: CASSPFYYEQYF
j_gene: TRBJ2-7; abundance: NA; v_gene: TRBV2; d_gene: TRBD2; CDR3nt: TGTGCCAGCAGTGTCGTCAGGGAGGGTCACGAGCAGTACTTC; CDR3aa: CASSVVREGHEQYF
j_gene: TRBJ2-2; abundance: NA; v_gene: TRBV11-3; d_gene: NA; CDR3nt: TGTGCCAGCAGCTTAAGATGGAGTGCGGAGCCCGACACCGGGGAGCTGTTTTTT; CDR3aa: CASSLRWSAEPDTGELFF
j_gene: TRBJ1-1; abundance: NA; v_gene: TRBV5-1; d_gene: TRBD1; CDR3nt: TGCGCCAGCAGCCTTTGGACAGGCAGGGCTTTCTTT; CDR3aa: CASSLWTGRAFF
j_gene: TRBJ2-3; abundance: NA; v_gene: TRBV5-1; d_gene: TRBD1; CDR3nt: TGCGCCAGCAGCTTCTCGATAGGACAGGGGGCGACCGATACGCAGTATTTT; CDR3aa: CASSFSIGQGATDTQYF